These T cell receptor beta chains were read from a single sample in a study of blood T cell repertoires in COVID-19. This table comes from immunoSEQ multiplex PCR, and its TCRdb copy is limited to in-frame clones, with some not included. The profile shows under 250,000 clones, 65% to 85% of them singletons. Material: peripheral blood. These receptors were taken from a man aged 50 to 59 with active or convalescent COVID-19. Both conserved end residues are part of each CDR3. D genes are given only for firm matches. A clone size is listed for some rows: how often the clone was seen (once, few, many), or a class if it is expanded.

NA	TRBV11-3	TRBJ2-5	NA	CASSSSGIQETQYF	TGTGCCAGCAGCTCCTCGGGGATCCAAGAGACCCAGTACTTC
NA	TRBV12-3/TRBV12-4	TRBJ2-7	TRBD1	CASSQGQGYEQYF	TGTGCCAGCAGTCAAGGACAGGGATACGAGCAGTACTTC
NA	TRBV5-1	TRBJ2-3	NA	CASRHRLGTDTQYF	TGCGCCAGCCGCCACCGACTGGGCACAGATACGCAGTATTTT
NA	TRBV6-6	TRBJ2-1	TRBD1	CATVRQGPNSYNEQFF	TGTGCCACCGTCAGACAGGGGCCGAACTCCTACAATGAGCAGTTCTTC
once	TRBV3-1/TRBV3-2	TRBJ2-2	NA	CASSRDRTGELFF	TGTGCCAGCAGCCGCGACAGAACCGGGGAGCTGTTTTTT
NA	TRBV11-3	TRBJ1-1	NA	CASSLPGTEEAFF	TGTGCCAGCAGCTTGCCAGGGACTGAGGAAGCTTTCTTT
NA	TRBV30	TRBJ1-2	NA	CAWIGGHYGYTF	TGTGCCTGGATTGGGGGCCACTATGGCTACACCTTC
NA	TRBV29-1	TRBJ2-3	TRBD2	CSVTGLAGGRPSTDTQYF	TGCAGCGTTACGGGACTAGCGGGAGGGCGCCCCTCCACAGATACGCAGTATTTT
NA	TRBV28	TRBJ2-2	TRBD2	CASRRTSGSANTGELFF	TGTGCCAGCAGAAGGACTAGCGGGAGCGCGAACACCGGGGAGCTGTTTTTT
NA	TRBV3-1/TRBV3-2	TRBJ2-5	TRBD1	CASSGLTGGETQYF	TGTGCCAGCAGCGGCCTGACAGGGGGAGAGACCCAGTACTTC
NA	TRBV28	TRBJ2-3	TRBD1	CASSFNRGRGSTDTQYF	TGTGCCAGCAGTTTCAACAGGGGGCGCGGGTCCACAGATACGCAGTATTTT
once	TRBV10-3	TRBJ1-2	NA	CALRDIVSGYTF	TGTGCCTTAAGGGACATAGTTTCTGGCTACACCTTC
NA	TRBV5-1	TRBJ2-7	NA	CASSVGDSTYEQYF	TGCGCCAGCAGCGTAGGGGATTCAACCTACGAGCAGTACTTC
NA	TRBV27	TRBJ2-4	TRBD2	CASSFVAGGNIQYF	TGTGCCAGCAGTTTCGTAGCGGGGGGAAACATTCAGTACTTC
NA	TRBV5-6	TRBJ1-5	TRBD1	CASSSGQGFFSNQPQHF	TGTGCCAGCAGCTCCGGACAGGGTTTCTTCAGCAATCAGCCCCAGCATTTT
NA	TRBV6-5	TRBJ2-5	TRBD2	CASRYGGEQETQYF	TGTGCCAGCCGATATGGGGGGGAGCAAGAGACCCAGTACTTC
NA	TRBV6-6	TRBJ1-1	NA	CASSQIGGVEAFF	TGTGCCAGCAGCCAAATTGGAGGCGTTGAAGCTTTCTTT
NA	TRBV28	TRBJ2-7	NA	CASSFSPVEQYF	TGTGCCAGCAGTTTCTCCCCAGTCGAGCAGTACTTC
NA	TRBV27	TRBJ2-1	NA	CASSLRLTEQFF	TGTGCCAGCAGTCTGAGGCTAACTGAGCAGTTCTTC
NA	TRBV9	TRBJ1-1	TRBD1	CASSASYDPQKGAAEAFF	TGTGCCAGCAGCGCCTCCTATGACCCCCAAAAGGGGGCCGCTGAAGCTTTCTTT
once	TRBV9	TRBJ2-1	TRBD1	CASSTGTGGSYNEQFF	TGTGCCAGCAGCACAGGGACAGGGGGCAGCTACAATGAGCAGTTCTTC
NA	TRBV11-2	TRBJ2-3	NA	CASSDRGTQADTQYF	TGTGCCAGCAGCGACCGAGGTACACAGGCAGATACGCAGTATTTT
NA	TRBV21-1	TRBJ1-6	NA	CASRAGGGTSYNSPLHF	TGTGCCAGCAGGGCTGGGGGGGGAACTTCCTATAATTCACCCCTCCACTTT
NA	TRBV5-6	TRBJ2-7	TRBD2	CASSSLLAGEYF	TGTGCCAGCAGCTCTCTACTAGCGGGAGAGTACTTC
NA	TRBV4-2	TRBJ1-4	NA	CASSQAPRQNEKLFF	TGTGCCAGCAGCCAAGCTCCCAGACAAAACGAAAAACTGTTTTTT
few	TRBV7-9	TRBJ2-7	TRBD1	CASSPGTESAAF	TGTGCCAGCAGCCCTGGGACAGAATCGGCGGCTTTC
NA	TRBV28	TRBJ2-3	TRBD1	CASRSFGTGADTQYF	TGTGCCAGCAGGAGTTTTGGGACAGGGGCAGATACGCAGTATTTT
NA	TRBV5-4	TRBJ2-1	TRBD2	CASSLVGTSGPDGEQFF	TGTGCCAGCAGCTTGGTTGGGACTAGCGGGCCCGACGGTGAGCAGTTCTTC
once	TRBV5-4	TRBJ1-3	NA	CASSGGAGNTIYF	TGTGCCAGCAGCGGCGGGGCTGGAAACACCATATATTTT
NA	TRBV30	TRBJ1-4	NA	CAWSVKQGGDEKLFF	TGTGCCTGGAGTGTGAAACAGGGAGGGGATGAAAAACTGTTTTTT
NA	TRBV5-1	TRBJ2-1	TRBD2	CASSFGSGGVEQFF	TGCGCCAGCAGCTTTGGTTCGGGAGGGGTTGAGCAGTTCTTC
NA	TRBV27	TRBJ2-2	TRBD2	CASSRGGATGELFF	TGTGCCAGCAGTCGGGGGGGGGCCACCGGGGAGCTGTTTTTT
NA	TRBV6-6	TRBJ1-4	TRBD1	CASSPRDRVGEKLFF	TGTGCCAGCAGTCCCCGGGACAGGGTGGGTGAAAAACTGTTTTTT
NA	TRBV9	TRBJ1-1	NA	CASSVGPGFVHTEAFF	TGTGCCAGCAGCGTAGGACCAGGGTTCGTTCACACTGAAGCTTTCTTT
NA	TRBV28	TRBJ1-2	NA	CASSQRTLEGYTF	TGTGCCAGCAGTCAAAGGACTCTGGAAGGCTACACCTTC
NA	TRBV5-6	TRBJ1-1	TRBD1	CASSFPPTGGNTEAFF	TGTGCCAGCAGCTTCCCCCCGACAGGGGGAAACACTGAAGCTTTCTTT
medium-sized	TRBV6-1	TRBJ1-2	NA	CASSEVVDGYGYTF	TGTGCCAGCAGTGAAGTTGTAGACGGGTATGGCTACACCTTC
NA	TRBV3-1/TRBV3-2	TRBJ2-1	NA	CASSQEPTRKFF	TGTGCCAGCAGCCAAGAACCGACTAGAAAGTTCTTC
NA	TRBV6-5	TRBJ2-6	TRBD1	CATRGPRSGANVLTF	TGTGCAACCAGGGGGCCCCGCTCTGGGGCCAACGTCCTGACTTTC
NA	TRBV6-5	TRBJ2-1	TRBD2	CASSYPREGRNEQFF	TGTGCCAGCAGTTACCCGAGGGAGGGCCGAAATGAGCAGTTCTTC
NA	TRBV28	TRBJ1-5	NA	CASSSPNQPQHF	TGTGCCAGCAGTTCTCCGAATCAGCCCCAGCATTTT
once	TRBV30	TRBJ1-2	TRBD1	CAWSVPQGARYGYTF	TGTGCCTGGAGTGTACCCCAGGGGGCTAGGTATGGCTACACCTTC
few	TRBV14	TRBJ1-3	NA	CASSQRVSGNTIYF	TGTGCCAGCAGCCAGAGGGTTTCTGGAAACACCATATATTTT
NA	TRBV7-9	TRBJ1-6	NA	CASSLYSGDNSPLHF	TGTGCCAGCAGCTTATATTCAGGGGATAATTCACCCCTCCACTTT
NA	TRBV10-3	TRBJ1-1	NA	CAISGSGGDTEAFF	TGTGCCATCAGTGGGAGTGGAGGGGACACTGAAGCTTTCTTT
NA	TRBV19	TRBJ1-5	NA	CASSTTRPIPGQPQHF	TGTGCCAGTAGTACTACACGTCCCATCCCGGGTCAGCCCCAGCATTTT
NA	TRBV6-5	TRBJ2-3	NA	CASSPRRDTQYF	TGTGCCAGCAGTCCTCGGAGGGATACGCAGTATTTT
few	TRBV19	TRBJ1-1	TRBD1	CASSIVPGQGGTEAFF	TGTGCCAGTAGTATAGTCCCGGGACAGGGGGGCACTGAAGCTTTCTTT
NA	TRBV2	TRBJ2-3	NA	CASSERTSYTDTQYF	TGTGCCAGCAGTGAGCGAACTAGTTACACAGATACGCAGTATTTT
NA	TRBV5-1	TRBJ2-1	TRBD1	CASRPVLGKGANEQFF	TGCGCCAGCAGGCCTGTACTAGGGAAGGGGGCCAATGAGCAGTTCTTC
NA	TRBV12-5	TRBJ1-3	TRBD1	CASGLVLWTGGAFSGNTIYF	TGTGCTAGTGGTTTGGTACTATGGACAGGGGGAGCATTCTCTGGAAACACCATATATTTT
NA	TRBV15	TRBJ1-2	TRBD1	CATSGDGGRDSPYGYTF	TGTGCCACCAGCGGGGACGGCGGACGGGACAGCCCCTATGGCTACACCTTC
NA	TRBV18	TRBJ1-5	NA	CASSPMRDQPQHF	TGTGCCAGCTCACCAATGAGGGATCAGCCCCAGCATTTT